Shown below are 7 T cell receptor beta chains from a single sample sequenced in a study of blood T cell repertoires in COVID-19 (dated by TCRdb to between 2020 and 2021). Library method: the immunoSEQ multiplex PCR assay. Drawn from immuneACCESS, this table holds only the in-frame rearrangements with V and J called that TCRdb kept. Clones are partly lost; checked studies trace under half to an unresolved V gene and leave the rest unexplained. This sample gives about 160,000 clones in total; 84% of them show up just once. Roughly 2.2% of the sample is taken by the ten largest. What was sequenced was peripheral blood. All receptors come from a man in his sixties or seventies with acute or convalescent COVID-19.

The rearrangement links TRBV6-5 to TRBJ1-1; D is possibly TRBD1 (6 bases). The CDR3 loop spans 14 amino acids. V lost 2 bases to trimming and J lost 1 base, with 8 bases between them. Germline values: CDR1 MNHEY, CDR2 SVGAGI. The CDR3 coding sequence is TGTGCCAGCAGTTACGGGACACCGAACACTGAAGCTTTCTTT. Its protein product is CASSYGTPNTEAFF.

V gene TRBV24-1 combines with J gene TRBJ2-5, with D possibly being TRBD1 (5 bases). CDR3 length: 15 amino acids. Between the trimmed V and J ends, which lost 2 bases and 5 bases, there was a span of 14 bases. Germline V gene data show CDR1 as KGHDR and CDR2 as SFDVKD. CDR3 nucleotide sequence: TGTGCCACCAGTGATTGGGGCAGGGATGGGGAGACCCAGTACTTC. Protein sequence: CATSDWGRDGETQYF.

The chain has TRBV19 and TRBJ2-3; a weak D match, TRBD1 (5 bases). CDR3 size: 15 residues. CDR1 LNHDA and CDR2 SQIVND come from the germline V gene (reference sequence). Trimming took off 6 bases at V and 0 bases at J, with 13 bases between the two ends. In DNA form, the CDR3 reads TGTGCCAGTAGGGACACGTACGCTAGCACAGATACGCAGTATTTT. Protein: CASRDTYASTDTQYF.

The V gene is TRBV24-1, the J gene TRBJ2-1; D may be TRBD1 (6 bases). The CDR3 contains 13 residues. V was clipped by 7 bases and J by 2 bases, with 8 bases between them. Germline loops: CDR1 KGHDR, CDR2 SFDVKD. This CDR3 is CATRGDTYNEQFF. DNA for the CDR3: TGTGCCACCAGAGGGGACACCTACAATGAGCAGTTCTTC.

The chain has TRBV29-1 and TRBJ1-1, with TRBD1 matching over 11 bases. CDR1 and CDR2 (germline): SQVTM, ANQGSEA. The CDR3 is 15 residues long. Trimming at V came to 3 bases and at J to 1 base, leaving 4 bases not matched to a gene. The CDR3, as DNA: TGCAGCGTTGAGGGACAGGGGGAGACGAACACTGAAGCTTTCTTT. This gives the protein CSVEGQGETNTEAFF. The entire variable domain, with the rest obtained from reference TRBV29-1 and TRBJ1-1, is as follows: SAVISQKPSRDICQRGTSLTIQCQVDSQVTMMFWYRQQPGQSLTLIATANQGSEATYESGFVIDKFPISRPNLTFSTLTVSNMSPEDSSIYLCSVEGQGETNTEAFFGQGTRLTVV.

This clone was counted once. The V gene is TRBV28, the J gene TRBJ2-5; D might be TRBD1 (6 bases). V shed 4 bases and J shed 5 bases, with 17 bases lying between them. This CDR3 has 15 amino acids. Germline-derived CDR1 and CDR2 are MDHEN and SYDVKM. The CDR3 reads CASSSPLTGRETQYF. CDR3 in DNA: TGTGCCAGCAGTTCCCCCCTGACAGGAAGGGAGACCCAGTACTTC.

This chain connects TRBV6-5 to TRBJ2-1, with TRBD1 identical over 9 bases. V shed 7 bases, J shed 7 bases, and the junction held 11 bases outside the gene matches. The CDR3 runs 15 residues. Per the germline V gene, CDR1 is MNHEY and CDR2 is SVGAGI. CDR3 DNA sequence: TGTGCCAGCAACCCCAAGGGGACAGGGTTGAATGAGCAGTTCTTC. Translating it yields CASNPKGTGLNEQFF.